This record covers a single T cell receptor beta chain. The entry originates in a study of T cells after yellow fever vaccination. As TCR cDNA was made by 5'RACE template switching, a universal primer site and UMIs were added. A single record per CDR3 protein comes from TCRdb applying MiXCR to the 5' RACE reads. The sample yields about 580,000 distinct CDR3 sequences, about a sixth seen once. The CDR3 extends over 18 amino acids. The ends lost 2 bases at V and 0 bases at J; junction bases unmatched: 7. The receptor was isolated from a man younger than 30 who received the YFV17D yellow fever vaccine. Sequences were derived from PBMCs, sampled 5 days after the first yellow fever vaccination. The genes are TRBV12-3 or TRBV12-4 and TRBJ2-2; 9 nucleotides align to TRBD2. The CDR3, as DNA: TGTGCCAGCAGTTTACGCGGGAGGGGGGGGGCGAACACCGGGGAGCTGTTTTTT. This codes for CASSLRGRGGANTGELFF.